Below, 5 T cell receptor beta chains from the same sample are listed, as sequenced in a study of CD8 T cells in Susac syndrome. An amount of RNA that ranged from roughly 0.5 to 1 ug was reverse transcribed with random hexamers. TCRdb reprocessed the immunoSEQ multiplex PCR reads with MiXCR, giving one entry per CDR3 protein. The sample includes over 100,000 distinct CDR3 sequences, less than 97% of them seen just once. The sequenced material came from CD4+ T cells from PBMCs. Receptors originate from a human donor in good health.

The V gene is TRBV20-1, the J gene TRBJ2-5; possible D gene TRBD1, 7 bases. This CDR3 spans 18 amino acids. In germline, CDR1 is DFQATT, CDR2 SNEGSKA (reference sequence). V was cut by 1 base and J by 7 bases, with 28 bases left in between. As DNA, the CDR3 is TGCAGTGCTAGAGTTTCTAATCGACAGGGATCGGTCGGGGGGACCCAGTACTTC. Its translation is CSARVSNRQGSVGGTQYF.

The gene calls are TRBV9 and TRBJ1-3; TRBD1 matches at 8 bases. This CDR3 contains 12 residues. V shed 4 bases and J 7 bases; nucleotides not matched to a gene: 1. Per germline, CDR1 SGDLS and CDR2 YYNGEE. CDR3 sequence: CASSNRGNTIYF. The CDR3 DNA reads TGTGCCAGCAGCAACAGGGGGAACACCATATATTTT.

The J gene is TRBJ1-4, the V gene TRBV7-9, with TRBD1 as a possible D gene (5 bases). This CDR3 contains 16 residues. Germline CDR1 SEHNR, CDR2 FQNEAQ (reference sequence). V lost 5 bases, J lost 5 bases, and 18 bases lay in between. CDR3: CASSPGDRAKNEKLFF. CDR3 coding DNA: TGTGCCAGCAGCCCCGGCGACAGAGCTAAAAATGAAAAACTGTTTTTT.

The chain is built from TRBV24-1 and TRBJ2-1; the match to TRBD2 covers 7 bases. This CDR3 spans 16 amino acids. CDR1 and CDR2 from the germline V gene are KGHDR and SFDVKD. J gave up 0 bases and V 6 bases, and 7 bases lay outside the gene matches. The CDR3 nucleotides are TGTGCCACCAGTTCGGGGAGGGGCCGCTCCTACAATGAGCAGTTCTTC. This sequence encodes CATSSGRGRSYNEQFF.

In its sample, this clonotype was seen once. CDR3 protein: CASSMGQLLSYNEQFF. The CDR3 region has the DNA TGTGCCAGTAGTATGGGACAGCTCCTCTCCTACAATGAGCAGTTCTTC. This chain connects TRBV19 to TRBJ2-1; 7 nucleotides align to TRBD1. The germline CDR1 and CDR2 sequences are LNHDA and SQIVND (reference sequence). The trim removed 3 bases at V and 0 bases at J, leaving 5 bases unmatched. CDR3 length: 16 amino acids.